This T cell receptor (beta chain) was observed in a study of T cells in Graves' hyperthyroidism and ophthalmopathy. Trimming cost V 5 bases and J 5 bases, with 15 bases left between them. CDR1 and CDR2 from the germline V gene are SEHNR and FQNEAQ (reference sequence). This CDR3 is 14 amino acids long. RNA transcripts gave rise to amplified TCR beta CDR3 regions. During a first-round RT-PCR of the TCR CDR3, the HTBI primer set was used. TCRdb itself ran the multiplex PCR reads through MiXCR, one entry per CDR3 protein. The top ten hold 73% of the sample, which has about 360,000 distinct CDR3 sequences, 20% to 25% seen once.

J is TRBJ2-5 and V is TRBV7-9; D may be TRBD1 or TRBD2 (5 bases each). The receptor's source is a man aged 50-59 years with Graves' hyperthyroidism. Sequencing used blood. CDR3 protein: CASSHPQWGETQYF. The CDR3 DNA is TGTGCCAGCAGCCACCCCCAATGGGGGGAGACCCAGTACTTC.